The rows below give T cell receptor beta chains drawn from one sample of a study of T cell repertoires in cytomegalovirus infection. TCRdb called the reads again in MiXCR, with one record for every CDR3 protein. The data contain roughly 250,000 distinct CDR3 sequences, 22% of them singletons. The sample comprised CD8+ T cells from PBMCs. The source is a human donor in good health (CMV status not recorded). Some clones in this sample may be carry-over from other donors' samples. The CDR3 runs from the conserved cysteine through the conserved F or W. A D gene is named only where the DNA matches it firmly.

v_gene: TRBV20-1; d_gene: .; j_gene: TRBJ1-3; CDR3aa: CSAPQVSGNTIYF
v_gene: TRBV7-9; d_gene: .; j_gene: TRBJ2-7; CDR3aa: CASSFEGLTNEQYF
v_gene: TRBV30; d_gene: TRBD2; j_gene: TRBJ2-7; CDR3aa: CAWERGAYEQYF
v_gene: TRBV12-3/TRBV12-4; d_gene: .; j_gene: TRBJ1-5; CDR3aa: CASSSSGVGNQPQHF
v_gene: TRBV6-2/TRBV6-3; d_gene: .; j_gene: TRBJ2-5; CDR3aa: CASSPGGSQETQYF
v_gene: TRBV12-3/TRBV12-4; d_gene: TRBD1; j_gene: TRBJ1-1; CDR3aa: CAGKTGVGTEAFF
v_gene: TRBV7-9; d_gene: .; j_gene: TRBJ2-3; CDR3aa: CASQTGWADTQYF
v_gene: TRBV5-4; d_gene: TRBD2; j_gene: TRBJ2-1; CDR3aa: CASSLGLAYYNEQFF
v_gene: TRBV7-8; d_gene: TRBD2; j_gene: TRBJ2-2; CDR3aa: CASSLELAGVIGELFF
v_gene: TRBV29-1; d_gene: .; j_gene: TRBJ2-1; CDR3aa: CNVEEFTGNEQFF